Following are 29 T cell receptor beta chains from one sample sequenced in a study of blood T cell repertoires in COVID-19. Method: immunoSEQ multiplex PCR; TCRdb's copy keeps in-frame clones and lacks some. This table holds about 140,000 clones, about 85% found once. Input material: peripheral blood. Receptors originate from a human donor in a cohort sampled during active COVID-19.

A single count supports this clone. The CDR3 spells CAWSEPMRQGKKQYF. CDR3 DNA sequence: TGTGCCTGGAGTGAACCCATGAGACAGGGGAAGAAGCAGTACTTC. V gene TRBV30 combines with J gene TRBJ2-7, with 8 bases identical to TRBD1. Trimming removed 1 base from V and 8 bases from J; junction bases left unmatched: 13. CDR1 and CDR2 (germline): GTSNPN, SVGIG (reference sequence). This CDR3 contains 15 residues.

This chain links TRBV19 with TRBJ1-2; no firm D call. CDR3 length equals 12 residues. Germline CDR1 and CDR2: LNHDA and SQIVND (reference sequence). V dropped 3 bases and J dropped 5 bases, with 7 bases sitting between them. The CDR3 DNA sequence: TGTGCCAGTAGTATTAACGGGTATGGCTACACCTTC. It translates to CASSINGYGYTF.

By share of the sample, this clone is medium-sized. The chain links TRBV5-6 to TRBJ1-5; 10 bases agree with TRBD1. Looked up from germline, CDR1 is SGHDT and CDR2 is YYEEEE. The trim removed 0 bases at V and 6 bases at J, leaving 3 bases unmatched. The CDR3 sequence is 15 residues long. The CDR3 loop reads CASSLEGTGVQPQHF. Written as DNA, the CDR3 is TGTGCCAGCAGCTTGGAAGGGACAGGGGTTCAGCCCCAGCATTTT.

The gene calls are TRBV29-1 and TRBJ1-2; D gene unclear. The CDR3 length is 12 residues. Germline lookup yields CDR1 SQVTM and CDR2 ANQGSEA. V was shortened by 3 bases and J by 0 bases, with 5 bases between the two germline ends. CDR3 DNA sequence: TGCAGCGTTGAGGACTCTAACTATGGCTACACCTTC. Translation: CSVEDSNYGYTF.

This clone was found a few times. Written as DNA, the CDR3 is TGTGCCAGCAGCCGACAGGCGATTTCTAACTATGGCTACACCTTC. Amino acid sequence: CASSRQAISNYGYTF. The V call is TRBV7-9, the J call TRBJ1-2; TRBD1 might be the D (6 bases). Trimming took 5 bases from V and 0 from J, leaving 13 bases between them. Germline V gene lookup returns CDR1 SEHNR and CDR2 FQNEAQ (reference sequence). This CDR3 has 15 amino acids. The full variable domain, completed using reference TRBV7-9 and TRBJ1-2, is DTGVSQNPRHKITKRGQNVTFRCDPISEHNRLYWYRQTLGQGPEFLTYFQNEAQLEKSRLLSDRFSAERPKGSFSTLEIQRTEQGDSAMYLCASSRQAISNYGYTFGSGTRLTVV.

The chain recombines TRBV19 with TRBJ1-1, with 9 bases fitting TRBD1. Germline CDR1 is LNHDA and CDR2 is SQIVND (reference sequence). This CDR3 spans 14 amino acids. The junction had 5 bases not matched to a gene; V was cut back by 4 bases and J by 5 bases. The CDR3 is CASSRTGGETEAFF. In DNA, the CDR3 is TGTGCCAGTAGTAGAACAGGGGGCGAGACTGAAGCTTTCTTT.

V gene TRBV7-6 combines with J gene TRBJ2-2; 7 positions agree with TRBD2. V lost 6 bases and J lost 2; bases outside the gene matches: 6. The CDR3 is 15 amino acids. Germline CDR1 is SGHVS and CDR2 is FNYEAQ. The CDR3 sequence: CASRPTSSNTGELFF. In DNA form, the CDR3 reads TGTGCCAGCAGACCGACTAGCTCTAACACCGGGGAGCTGTTTTTT.

There are many counts of this clone. The chain joins TRBV7-2 to TRBJ1-2, with D unresolved. Per germline, CDR1 SGHTA and CDR2 FQGNSA. The ends were cut back, 1 base at V and 4 bases at J, with 7 bases in the middle. The CDR3 is 13 residues long. The chain's CDR3 is CASSLGRLYGYTF. The CDR3 DNA reads TGTGCCAGCAGCTTAGGGCGGCTCTATGGCTACACCTTC.

This chain links TRBV7-3 with TRBJ1-1; D perhaps matches TRBD1 (5 bases). Per the germline V gene, CDR1 is SGHTA and CDR2 is FQGTGA. V lost 3 bases and J lost 1, with 6 bases in between. The CDR3 is 13 residues long. CDR3 sequence: CASSLTANTEAFF. CDR3 sequence (DNA): TGTGCCAGCAGCTTGACAGCGAACACTGAAGCTTTCTTT.

This CDR3 reads CASRPGTSGTEQYF. The CDR3 region has the DNA TGCGCCAGCAGGCCCGGGACTAGCGGGACCGAGCAGTACTTC. The chain carries TRBV5-1 and TRBJ2-7; 13 positions agree with TRBD2. V lost 5 bases, J lost 6 bases, and 5 bases stayed unmatched. CDR3 length: 14 amino acids. Germline-derived CDR1 and CDR2 are SGHRS and YFSETQ.

This rearrangement joins TRBV6-1 to TRBJ2-5; 12 nucleotides line up with TRBD2. This CDR3 has 18 residues. Germline CDR1 and CDR2: MNHNS and SASEGT. The J segment lost 1 base and the V segment lost 2 bases, leaving 8 bases of the junction unmatched. In DNA, the CDR3 is TGTGCCAGCAGTGAATGGGCTAGCGGGAGGGCCGGCCAAGAGACCCAGTACTTC. This translates into CASSEWASGRAGQETQYF.

The genes are TRBV28 and TRBJ2-7; TRBD2 matches 14 bases. The germline gives CDR1 MDHEN, CDR2 SYDVKM. Trimming cost V 6 bases and J 6 bases; bases outside gene matches: 4. CDR3 size: 14 residues. CDR3 nucleotides: TGTGCCAGCAGACCTGGACTAGCGGGGGGCGAGCAGTACTTC. Its translation: CASRPGLAGGEQYF.

The chain employs TRBV5-4 and TRBJ2-7; no reliable D call. V lost 3 bases to trimming and J lost 2 bases, with 9 bases between them. The CDR3 is 13 residues long. Germline V CDR1 and CDR2: SGHNT, YYREEE (reference sequence). CDR3 protein: CASSSTSTYEQYF. In DNA, the CDR3 is TGTGCCAGCAGCTCAACTTCTACCTACGAGCAGTACTTC.

The chain is built from TRBV6-6 and TRBJ2-7, with 7 bases fitting TRBD1. The V gene's germline CDR1 is MNHNY and CDR2 SVGAGI (reference sequence). The ends lost 6 bases at V and 6 bases at J; junction bases unmatched: 11. The CDR3 spans 14 residues. The CDR3: CASSRLTGTSEQYF. CDR3 DNA sequence: TGTGCCAGCAGCCGATTGACAGGGACGAGCGAGCAGTACTTC.

This clone came up once. V and J are TRBV7-3 and TRBJ2-1, with D perhaps TRBD2 (5 bases). The CDR3 consists of 13 residues. Germline values: CDR1 SGHTA, CDR2 FQGTGA. Trimming took off 3 bases at V and 14 bases at J, with 17 bases between the two ends. For the CDR3, the DNA is TGTGCCAGCAGCTTCACCTCTAGCAGTCTCAAGTTCTTC. This encodes CASSFTSSSLKFF.

A single count supports this clone. The J gene is TRBJ2-7, the V gene TRBV5-1; 7 nucleotides agree with TRBD1. The length of the CDR3 is 14 residues. Germline-derived CDR1 and CDR2 are SGHRS and YFSETQ. The junction had 8 bases not matched to a gene; V was cut back by 4 bases and J by 4 bases. The CDR3 loop is CASSLPGQIYEQYF. The DNA of the CDR3 is TGCGCCAGCAGCCTACCGGGACAGATATACGAGCAGTACTTC.

The CDR3: CASSFSTGSYNEQFF. CDR3 nucleotides: TGCGCCAGCAGCTTCTCGACAGGCTCCTACAATGAGCAGTTCTTC. This chain uses TRBV5-1 with TRBJ2-1, with a possible D match to TRBD1 (6 bases). V gave up 2 bases and J gave up 0 bases, with 9 bases separating them. CDR1 is SGHRS and CDR2 is YFSETQ in the germline V gene. The CDR3 is 15 amino acids.

The chain recombines TRBV4-2 with TRBJ1-2; tentative D call: TRBD1 (5 bases). The CDR3 loop spans 15 amino acids. V lost 0 bases to trimming and J lost 2 bases, with 10 bases between them. The V gene's germline CDR1 is LGHNA and CDR2 YNFKEQ. CDR3 bases: TGTGCCAGCAGCCAAGATAACAGGCAAAACTATGGCTACACCTTC. Translation: CASSQDNRQNYGYTF.

This chain links TRBV4-1 with TRBJ2-3; perhaps TRBD2 as D (5 bases). The CDR3 runs 14 residues. Trimming cost V 3 bases and J 2 bases, with 9 bases left between them. Looked up from germline, CDR1 is MGHRA and CDR2 is YSYEKL. CDR3 in DNA: TGCGCCAGCAGCCAGAGCGGATTCACAGATACGCAGTATTTT. Its translation: CASSQSGFTDTQYF.

This chain links TRBV18 with TRBJ1-2, with 8 positions matching TRBD1. The CDR3 consists of 15 residues. In germline, CDR1 is KGHSH, CDR2 LQKENI. The junction had 7 bases not matched to a gene; V was cut back by 3 bases and J by 4 bases. The CDR3: CASSPEQGASYGYTF. CDR3 nucleotides: TGTGCCAGCTCACCCGAGCAGGGGGCTTCCTATGGCTACACCTTC.

The rearrangement joins TRBV4-1 to TRBJ2-7; 10 bases match TRBD2. The V and J ends lost 1 base and 3 bases, in that order; junction bases with no gene match: 9. The CDR3 totals 17 residues. Germline loops: CDR1 MGHRA, CDR2 YSYEKL. The CDR3 reads CASSQAPPSGRFYEQYF. CDR3 sequence (DNA): TGCGCCAGCAGCCAAGCCCCGCCTAGCGGGAGATTCTACGAGCAGTACTTC.

This chain joins TRBV5-1 and TRBJ1-2; 11 positions agree with TRBD1. Germline CDR1 SGHRS, CDR2 YFSETQ. This CDR3 region has 15 residues. V lost 0 bases and J lost 2; bases outside the gene matches: 0. The DNA for the CDR3 is TGCGCCAGCAGCTTGGGGGACAGGGGGAACTATGGCTACACCTTC. It codes for CASSLGDRGNYGYTF.

The CDR3 sequence: CASSQEAAGDQYEQFF. The CDR3 DNA sequence: TGCGCCAGCAGCCAAGAAGCGGCGGGAGACCAATATGAGCAGTTCTTC. The chain uses TRBV4-3 and TRBJ2-1; 7 positions match TRBD2. The V gene's germline CDR1 is LGHNA and CDR2 YSLEER. V lost 0 bases to trimming and J lost 8 bases; unmatched junction nucleotides: 10. The CDR3 covers 16 residues.

The chain uses TRBV3-1 (or the pseudogene TRBV3-2) and TRBJ2-1, with a tentative D call TRBD2 (6 bases). Germline loops: CDR1 LGHDT, CDR2 YNNKEL (reference sequence). V lost 1 base to trimming and J lost 6 bases, with 7 bases between them. This CDR3 spans 13 amino acids. The CDR3 sequence is CASSQGLVNEQFF. CDR3 sequence (DNA): TGTGCCAGCAGCCAAGGACTAGTCAATGAGCAGTTCTTC.

The rearrangement uses TRBV3-1 (or the pseudogene TRBV3-2) and TRBJ2-5; D possibly corresponds to TRBD2 (6 bases). Looked up from germline, CDR1 is LGHDT and CDR2 is YNNKEL (reference sequence). The CDR3 contains 10 residues. Trimming pared 10 bases from V and 7 bases from J, leaving 10 bases between. The CDR3 protein is CATRGATQYF. The DNA of the CDR3 is TGTGCCACCCGCGGGGCGACCCAGTACTTC.

The chain carries TRBV7-2 and TRBJ2-2, with 8 positions matching TRBD1. Germline CDR1 and CDR2: SGHTA and FQGNSA. CDR3 length equals 15 residues. The junction had 4 bases not matched to a gene; V was cut back by 6 bases and J by 1 base. CDR3 residues: CASRPGTGNTGELFF. DNA for the CDR3: TGTGCCAGCAGGCCCGGGACAGGGAACACCGGGGAGCTGTTTTTT.

This rearrangement joins TRBV28 to TRBJ2-1; TRBD2 matches at 14 bases. This CDR3 has 15 amino acids. CDR1 MDHEN and CDR2 SYDVKM come from the germline V gene. The junction had 5 bases not matched to a gene; V was cut back by 6 bases and J by 7 bases. CDR3 DNA: TGTGCCAGCAGCCAAGGGACTAGCGGGAGAAATGAGCAGTTCTTC. Its protein product is CASSQGTSGRNEQFF. The full variable domain, its missing parts supplied by reference TRBV28 and TRBJ2-1, is DVKVTQSSRYLVKRTGEKVFLECVQDMDHENMFWYRQDPGLGLRLIYFSYDVKMKEKGDIPEGYSVSREKKERFSLILESASTNQTSMYLCASSQGTSGRNEQFFGPGTRLTVL.

The chain links TRBV6-5 to TRBJ2-1; 8 bases map to TRBD2. CDR1 and CDR2 (germline): MNHEY, SVGAGI. The junction had 5 bases not matched to a gene; V was cut back by 7 bases and J by 3 bases. The CDR3 sequence is 14 residues long. The CDR3 DNA is TGTGCCAGCATCAAAGCGGGAGTCTACAATGAGCAGTTCTTC. Translation gives CASIKAGVYNEQFF.

The chain has TRBV7-8 and TRBJ1-2; 7 positions agree with TRBD1. Looked up from germline, CDR1 is SGHVS and CDR2 is FQNEAQ. The CDR3 is 15 amino acids. V lost 5 bases, J lost 5 bases, and 11 bases stayed unmatched. This CDR3 reads CASSQQGQATYGYTF. The CDR3 bases are TGTGCCAGCAGCCAGCAAGGACAGGCGACTTATGGCTACACCTTC.